The 16 T cell receptor beta chains below come from one sample, sequenced in a study of read filtering for tumor transcriptome and immune sequencing. This library used roughly 400 ng RNA and molecular barcoded adaptors spanning alpha/delta and beta/gamma chains. MiXCR was run by TCRdb on the reads, yielding one entry per CDR3 protein. Among around 140,000 distinct CDR3 sequences, less than 15% were seen once, and the ten largest hold 7.5% to 10%. Sequencing was done on a sample of a population of CD138-negative cells sorted from bone marrow. These receptors came from a donor at least 40 years old with multiple myeloma.

This clonotype has ten or more counts. The chain employs TRBV29-1 and TRBJ2-7; D gene unclear. Germline CDR1 is SQVTM and CDR2 is ANQGSEA. The germline V and J ends were trimmed by 2 bases and 5 bases, with 7 bases remaining between them. This CDR3 has 11 residues. CDR3 region: CSVESADEQYF. In nucleotides, the CDR3 is TGCAGCGTTGAAAGCGCAGACGAGCAGTACTTC.

This clonotype was picked up many times. V gene TRBV23-1 combines with J gene TRBJ2-1; 9 bases map to TRBD2. TRBV23-1 is labeled an ORF, and its function is uncertain. CDR3 length: 19 amino acids. V was clipped by 6 bases and J by 7 bases; unmatched bases: 22. The CDR3 nucleotides are TGCGCCAGCAGCCCCGACAAAAGACTTGCGGGAGGGTCTAAAAATGAGCAGTTCTTC. It codes for CASSPDKRLAGGSKNEQFF.

This clonotype was detected a few times. This CDR3 is CASSLAAARGEKLFF. Written as DNA, the CDR3 is TGTGCCAGCAGTTTAGCGGCGGCACGGGGTGAAAAACTGTTTTTT. The chain links TRBV12-3 or TRBV12-4 to TRBJ1-4; D ambiguous. The CDR3 is 15 amino acids. Deletions cut 0 bases from V and 7 bases from J, with 12 bases between.

There are many counts of this clonotype. J is TRBJ2-7 and V is TRBV3-1; D is undetermined. This CDR3 contains 16 residues. V was pared by 4 bases and J by 1 base, with 17 bases between. Germline V gene lookup returns CDR1 LGHDT and CDR2 YNNKEL (reference sequence). CDR3 region: CASSPAGYAASYEQYF. Here the CDR3 DNA reads TGTGCCAGCAGCCCAGCAGGATATGCGGCATCCTACGAGCAGTACTTC.

This clonotype occurred many times. V is TRBV27 and J is TRBJ2-7; D is unclear. The V gene's germline CDR1 is MNHEY and CDR2 SMNVEV (reference sequence). Trimming removed 6 bases from V and 0 bases from J, with 9 bases in between. The CDR3 has 13 residues. CDR3 bases: TGTGCCAGCAGATTCGAGATCTCCTACGAGCAGTACTTC. It is translated as CASRFEISYEQYF.

CDR3 amino acids: CASSAFPGTEAFF. CDR3 sequence (DNA): TGTGCCAGCAGCGCCTTCCCGGGGACTGAAGCTTTCTTT. V is TRBV9 and J is TRBJ1-1; D gene ambiguous. CDR1 and CDR2 from the germline V gene are SGDLS and YYNGEE. Trimming stripped 3 bases from V and 5 bases from J, with 11 bases between. The CDR3 runs to 13 residues.

This clonotype was seen a handful of times. V gene TRBV7-2 combines with J gene TRBJ1-1, with D possibly being TRBD1 (5 bases). This CDR3 is 15 amino acids long. V lost 4 bases and J 3 bases, leaving 15 bases between the germline ends. Germline lookup yields CDR1 SGHTA and CDR2 FQGNSA. In DNA, the CDR3 is TGTGCCAGCAGCTCGACAGCGTATGCCTACACTGAAGCTTTCTTT. Amino acid sequence: CASSSTAYAYTEAFF.

This clonotype has at least ten counts. The CDR3 loop is CASSLDRYNEQFF. The CDR3 nucleotides read TGCGCCAGCAGTCTTGACAGGTACAATGAGCAGTTCTTC. The chain couples TRBV10-1 to TRBJ2-1; the D gene is possibly TRBD1 (6 bases). The germline V gene encodes CDR1 WNHNN and CDR2 SYGVQD (reference sequence). Trimming removed 5 bases at V and 4 bases at J, with 9 bases between. This CDR3 contains 13 residues.

This clonotype was detected ten times or more. This chain uses TRBV4-1 with TRBJ2-5; TRBD1 is a possible D gene (5 bases). V was clipped by 8 bases and J by 3 bases, with 13 bases between them. The CDR3 length is 13 residues. The germline V gene has CDR1 MGHRA and CDR2 YSYEKL. The CDR3 protein is CASARGSKETQYF. The CDR3 nucleotides are TGCGCCAGCGCAAGGGGCAGCAAAGAGACCCAGTACTTC.

This clonotype was picked up many times. The chain couples TRBV9 to TRBJ2-3, with 9 bases lining up with TRBD2. The germline V gene encodes CDR1 SGDLS and CDR2 YYNGEE. Unmatched junction bases numbered 10, after V lost 4 bases and J lost 7 bases. CDR3 length equals 15 residues. CDR3 in DNA: TGTGCCAGCAGCCCCTTAGCGGGAGATAGGAATACGCAGTATTTT. Its translation is CASSPLAGDRNTQYF.

This clonotype was detected many times. This chain connects TRBV20-1 to TRBJ2-3; no definite D call. CDR1 and CDR2 from the germline V gene are DFQATT and SNEGSKA (reference sequence). V was cut by 3 bases and J by 1 base, with 14 bases left in between. The CDR3 is 15 residues long. CDR3 sequence: CSASSGFIGTDTQYF. In nucleotides, the CDR3 is TGCAGTGCTAGCTCTGGGTTTATCGGCACAGATACGCAGTATTTT.

This clonotype was observed a handful of times. The final CDR3 position lacks the conserved phenylalanine or tryptophan, pointing to a likely read error. The gene calls are TRBV11-2 and TRBJ2-1; D unresolved. The V end was cut by 7 bases, the J end by 4 bases, with 11 bases between. Looked up from germline, CDR1 is SGHAT and CDR2 is FQNNGV. This CDR3 contains 13 residues. The CDR3 spells CASTMRRYNEQFL. The CDR3 DNA reads TGTGCCAGCACCATGCGCCGATACAATGAGCAGTTCCTC.

This clonotype was observed a handful of times. The V and J genes are TRBV7-2 and TRBJ2-5; the match to TRBD2 covers 8 bases. The CDR3 contains 17 residues. The germline CDR1 and CDR2 sequences are SGHTA and FQGNSA. The J segment lost 5 bases and the V segment lost 1 base, leaving 12 bases of the junction unmatched. CDR3 sequence: CASSLDTGRARGETQYF. As DNA, the CDR3 is TGTGCCAGCAGCTTAGATACCGGGAGGGCACGCGGGGAGACCCAGTACTTC.

This sequence joins TRBV27 and TRBJ2-7; D is perhaps TRBD1 (5 bases). The germline V gene has CDR1 MNHEY and CDR2 SMNVEV (reference sequence). CDR3 length: 15 residues. Trimming took 5 bases from V and 3 from J, leaving 17 bases between them. For the CDR3, the DNA is TGTGCCAGCAGTGGGTCCAGGGCCCGATACTACGAGCAGTACTTC. Translation: CASSGSRARYYEQYF.

The sample holds a few counts of this clonotype. V and J are TRBV28 and TRBJ1-1; D is unresolved. Looked up from germline, CDR1 is MDHEN and CDR2 is SYDVKM. The V and J ends lost 2 bases and 6 bases respectively, with 16 bases between them. The CDR3 has 15 amino acids. The CDR3 DNA follows: TGTGCCAGCAGTTTACCCCCCATCGGGGTCGCTGAAGCTTTCTTT. It encodes CASSLPPIGVAEAFF.

This clonotype was seen repeatedly, ten times or more. The chain couples TRBV20-1 to TRBJ1-1, with D possibly TRBD1 on 5 matching bases. Germline V CDR1 and CDR2: DFQATT, SNEGSKA (reference sequence). Between the trimmed V and J ends, which lost 4 bases and 5 bases, there was a span of 17 bases. This CDR3 has 14 amino acids. The CDR3 is CSANGDSGGTEAFF. In nucleotides, the CDR3 is TGCAGTGCTAACGGGGATTCCGGGGGTACTGAAGCTTTCTTT.